This T cell receptor (beta chain) was sequenced in a study of metastatic and nonmetastatic thyroid tumors (dated by TCRdb to 2019 to 2021). Looking at the study overall: Repertoires were compared across peripheral blood and tumor or nodule tissue samples from malignant and benign thyroid patients.

In this sample, this clone turned up many times. No cognate antigen has been identified for it. No base quality values were provided; no much bigger clone lies one nucleotide off. No treatment had been received by any patient before thyroid surgery. Using T-cell receptor beta sequencing, the study looked back at clinical samples from patients collected from the early 2010s to the late 2010s. Trimming at the junction amounts to 7 bases on V and 5 bases on J, and the germline ends lie 18 bases apart. Looking up the germline V gene yields CDR1 SGHTA and CDR2 FQGNSA. Inclusive of the bounding cysteine and phenylalanine, the CDR3 is 14 residues long. Only CDR3 DNA remains: 42 bases, in frame from the first base. Receptor libraries were prepared by PCR. Reads for this sample came from an Illumina HiSeq 4000. High-throughput sequencing was used to profile the CDR3 region of the TCR beta-chain in every patient. The paper's processing steps were these. A classifier to discriminate distant-metastatic papillary thyroid cancer patients was built from CDR3 differences across clinicopathological groups. The Shannon index was used to assess repertoire diversity, and the Morisita-Horn index was used to assess tumor-blood repertoire similarity. TCRdb passed the public sequencing reads through fastp at Q25 and MiXCR, retaining productive beta sequences. TCRdb's processing, not the authors' own work, is the source of the V and J calls. The sample table holds some 30,000 clones, of which almost 30% were seen once. The ten most abundant clones make up approximately 28% of the sample.

The study at large found these results: In both blood and tumor samples, malignant tumors were reported to have significantly higher TCR beta diversity than benign nodules.

This receptor was obtained from a female donor with papillary thyroid cancer or a benign thyroid nodule (not recorded which). Some clones in this sample may be carry-over from other donors' samples. Sequenced sample: blood. In this chain, TRBV7-2 is recombined with TRBJ2-7; TRBD1 is a possible D gene, resting on 8 matching bases. The CDR3: CASTTGGVIHEQYF. The nucleotide sequence reads as follows: TGTGCCAGCACCACAGGGGGGGTCATCCACGAGCAGTACTTC.